The clone carrying this T cell receptor (beta chain) has just a few counts. The antigen remains unidentified. Germline V CDR1 and CDR2: SQVTM, ANQGSEA. The CDR3 length is 12 residues. V was clipped by 4 bases and J by 1 base, with 6 bases between them. These data originate in a study of T-cell memory formation after mild COVID-19. Looking at the study overall: TCR clustering was largely donor specific. General study points: Largely, contracting CD4+ clones fell within CM and EM, and contracting CD8+ clones within EMRA. There was no confirmation that second-wave clones peaking on day 37 were SARS-CoV-2 specific.

TCRdb analysed the 5' RACE reads with MiXCR anew, one entry per CDR3 protein. The data hold fewer than 500,000 distinct CDR3 sequences, with more than 20% observed a single time. This clonotype was obtained from an adult woman who had mild COVID-19 (a few samples of this study predate the infection). Cell type and time point are not known. The sequenced material came from PBMCs or a T cell subset sorted from them (not recorded which). The J gene is TRBJ2-3, the V gene TRBV29-1, with D unresolved. The CDR3: CSVGPRTDTQYF. The CDR3 DNA reads TGCAGCGTTGGGCCACGCACAGATACGCAGTATTTT.